This is a list of T cell receptor beta chains from one sample in a study of regulatory and conventional T cells in RAG deficiency. The method was immunoSEQ multiplex PCR; TCRdb's version includes in-frame clones alone and lacks a portion of them. This sample has over 7,000 clones, with about 90% found just once. Separately, the same data were catalogued under a study of regulatory T cells.

Sample: CD127- CD25+ CD4+ Tregs sorted from blood. Receptor source: a human donor in good health. The CDR3 runs from the conserved cysteine through the conserved F or W. The D gene is left open where the match is weak. A clone size is listed for some rows: how often the clone was seen (once, few, many), or a class if it is expanded.

j_gene | abundance | v_gene | d_gene | CDR3nt | CDR3aa
TRBJ2-3 | . | TRBV30 | TRBD2 | TGTGCCTGCCTTAGCGGGGTGGCAGATACGCAGTATTTT | CACLSGVADTQYF
TRBJ2-5 | once | TRBV30 | . | TGTGCCTGCAGGGTCCAAGAGACCCAGTACTTC | CACRVQETQYF
TRBJ1-5 | . | TRBV5-8 | . | TGTGCCAGCAGCCGACTCCCGGATCAGCCCCAGCATTTT | CASSRLPDQPQHF
TRBJ2-2 | . | TRBV19 | TRBD2 | TGTGCCAGTAGTATATCTAGCGGGGGGCCTAACACCGGGGAGCTGTTTTTT | CASSISSGGPNTGELFF
TRBJ1-6 | . | TRBV30 | . | TGTGCCTGCAGTGACGGTTATAATTCCCCCCTCCACTTT | CACSDGYNSPLHF
TRBJ2-2 | . | TRBV5-4 | . | TGTGCCAGCAGCCCGATGATGGGGGCTGCGCTTGCGAACACCGGGGAGCTGTTTTTT | CASSPMMGAALANTGELFF
TRBJ1-6 | . | TRBV27 | . | TGTGCCAGCACTAAAAGGGGTACCAACCACCTCTCCTATAATTCACCCCTCCACTTT | CASTKRGTNHLSYNSPLHF
TRBJ2-2 | . | TRBV7-3 | TRBD1 | TGTGCCAGCAGCCCAGGCCTAGGACAGGGGGTTGGAGGGCTGTTTTTT | CASSPGLGQGVGGLFF
TRBJ1-1 | . | TRBV15 | TRBD1 | TGTGCCACCAGCAGATCCGGGACAGGGAAAGCTTTCTTT | CATSRSGTGKAFF
TRBJ1-2 | . | TRBV11-2 | TRBD1 | TGTGCCAGCAGCTTAGTTGGACAGGGCATTAGGGGCTACACCTTC | CASSLVGQGIRGYTF
TRBJ1-2 | . | TRBV10-3 | . | TGTGCCATCAGCAGTGACAGGACCTATGGCTACACCTTC | CAISSDRTYGYTF
TRBJ2-3 | . | TRBV7-8 | . | TGTGCCAGCAGCTTACTGGCCGACTTCACAGATACGCAGTATTTT | CASSLLADFTDTQYF
TRBJ1-1 | few | TRBV10-3 | . | TGTGCCATCAGTCGGACAGTGAACACTGAAGCTTTCTTT | CAISRTVNTEAFF
TRBJ1-2 | . | TRBV6-8 | . | TGTGCCAGCAGTTACCCCCGAACAGGGCGGCCCTACTATGGCTACACCTTC | CASSYPRTGRPYYGYTF
TRBJ1-1 | . | TRBV6-6 | . | TGTGCCAGCAGTTACGGGGGACAAGTGAACACTGAAGCTTTCTTT | CASSYGGQVNTEAFF
TRBJ2-7 | . | TRBV10-2 | . | TGCGCCAGCAGTGGTCCCCCACTCTACGAGCAGTACTTC | CASSGPPLYEQYF
TRBJ1-3 | . | TRBV7-2 | . | TGTGCCAGCAGCGCGACAGTAACGAGCTCTGGAAACACCATATATTTT | CASSATVTSSGNTIYF
TRBJ1-6 | once | TRBV30 | . | TGTGCCTGGAGGAGGGAGCTTAATTCACCCCTCCACTTT | CAWRRELNSPLHF
TRBJ1-2 | . | TRBV30 | . | TGTGCCTGGAGTTATTGGGCCGTTAGGCCGAAACGGGGTGGCTACACCTTC | CAWSYWAVRPKRGGYTF
TRBJ1-5 | once | TRBV6-1 | . | TGTGCCAGCAGTGAAGGGCGGGGGGTAACGGAGCCCCAGCATTTT | CASSEGRGVTEPQHF
TRBJ1-1 | once | TRBV19 | . | TGTGCCAGTACCGACTTCGCCCTATACACTGAAGCTTTCTTT | CASTDFALYTEAFF
TRBJ1-1 | . | TRBV27 | . | TGTGCCAGCAGTTCTCCCTCGGGGGGGCGGACTGAAGCTTTCTTT | CASSSPSGGRTEAFF
TRBJ2-1 | . | TRBV19 | TRBD1 | TGTGCCAGTAGTACCGGGACAGGGTACTACAATGAGCAGTTCTTC | CASSTGTGYYNEQFF
TRBJ2-3 | . | TRBV9 | . | TGTGCCAGCAGCCTACAGACCACAGATACGCAGTATTTT | CASSLQTTDTQYF
TRBJ2-2 | . | TRBV18 | . | TGTGCCAGCTCACCCTACACCGGGGAGCTGTTTTTT | CASSPYTGELFF
TRBJ2-2 | . | TRBV19 | . | TGTGCCAGTAGTATGGGTGGAAGGGGCACCGGGGAGCTGTTTTTT | CASSMGGRGTGELFF
TRBJ1-1 | . | TRBV19 | . | TGTGCCAGTAGTTCCCCCGGTCGGGGAGTGGGCACTGAAGCTTTCTTT | CASSSPGRGVGTEAFF
TRBJ1-2 | . | TRBV28 | . | TGTGCCAGCAGTTCAGGTTCCGGTTTCCCCCGACCTTTTGGCTACACCTTC | CASSSGSGFPRPFGYTF
TRBJ2-7 | . | TRBV5-4 | TRBD1 | TGTGCCAGCAGCGGGACCGGGACAGGGGCCTACGAGCAGTACTTC | CASSGTGTGAYEQYF
TRBJ2-2 | . | TRBV10-2 | . | TGCGCCAGCAGTGAGTCGGGCCCCGGGGAGCTGTTTTTT | CASSESGPGELFF
TRBJ1-1 | . | TRBV5-6 | TRBD1 | TGTGCCAGCAGCCCGAGGGACAGGGGTAGGACTGAAGCTTTCTTT | CASSPRDRGRTEAFF
TRBJ2-1 | once | TRBV12-5 | . | TGTGCTAGTGGTTTGGAGTCCCGAGTGAGCTTACGCAATGAGCAGTTCTTC | CASGLESRVSLRNEQFF
TRBJ1-1 | once | TRBV2 | . | TGTGCCAGCAACAGGCCACACTTGAACACTGAAGCTTTCTTT | CASNRPHLNTEAFF
TRBJ2-1 | . | TRBV19 | TRBD2 | TGTGCCAGTAAGGGACTAGCGGGGCTCCGATCCTACAATGAGCAGTTCTTC | CASKGLAGLRSYNEQFF
TRBJ1-1 | . | TRBV6-1 | . | TGTGCCAGCAGTGAAGGTGCGGTGAACACTGAAGCTTTCTTT | CASSEGAVNTEAFF
TRBJ1-4 | . | TRBV5-1 | . | TGCGCCAGCAGCGTATCGACAGGATTTGTGCGCCAAGCTAATGAAAAACTGTTTTTT | CASSVSTGFVRQANEKLFF
TRBJ2-3 | . | TRBV11-3 | TRBD2 | TGTGCCAGCAGCTTAGGATCGGGGGGTTATACGCAGTATTTT | CASSLGSGGYTQYF
TRBJ2-7 | . | TRBV19 | TRBD2 | TGTGCCAGTAGCAAGCGGGGGGCCTCCTACGAGCAGTACTTC | CASSKRGASYEQYF
TRBJ2-4 | . | TRBV11-2 | . | TGTGCCAGCAGCTTAGTGGGGGCCGGGTTAGCCAAAAACATTCAGTACTTC | CASSLVGAGLAKNIQYF
TRBJ1-6 | once | TRBV7-2 | . | TGTGCCAGCAGCTTAGACAGGAGCTCCTATAATTCACCCCTCCACTTT | CASSLDRSSYNSPLHF
TRBJ2-5 | . | TRBV18 | . | TGTGCCAGCTCACAAACTCGCGGACATCAATGGTCCCAGTACTTC | CASSQTRGHQWSQYF
TRBJ1-1 | . | TRBV5-4 | . | TGTGCCAGCAGCTCCTCTACCAGTGGGAGGGCTGAAGCTTTCTTT | CASSSSTSGRAEAFF
TRBJ2-3 | . | TRBV5-6 | TRBD1 | TGTGCCAGCAGCTTGGGACAGGGGCCAGATACGCAGTATTTT | CASSLGQGPDTQYF
TRBJ2-7 | . | TRBV5-4 | . | TGTGCCAGCAGCTTGGCCGTGGCTAGCGACTCCTACGAGCAGTACTTC | CASSLAVASDSYEQYF
TRBJ1-2 | . | TRBV19 | . | TGTGCCAGTTTGGCGGGCGGAGGTTCTTATGGCTACACCTTC | CASLAGGGSYGYTF
TRBJ1-6 | . | TRBV28 | . | TGTGCCAGCAGTTTCAGGGTCATGGTAAATTCACCCCTCCACTTT | CASSFRVMVNSPLHF
TRBJ1-5 | . | TRBV9 | TRBD1 | TGTGCCAGCAGCTCACAGGGGGGCCAGCCCCAGCATTTT | CASSSQGGQPQHF
TRBJ2-5 | . | TRBV7-8 | TRBD2 | TGTGCCAGCAGCTTAGTTCGACTAGCGGGGGGAGAGACCCAGTACTTC | CASSLVRLAGGETQYF
TRBJ2-5 | once | TRBV7-9 | TRBD1 | TGTGCCAGCAGCCTGGGGACAGGGTCGGAGACCCAGTACTTC | CASSLGTGSETQYF
TRBJ1-4 | few | TRBV5-8 | TRBD1 | TGTGCCAGCAGCTCCGGGACAGGGTATGAAAAACTGTTTTTT | CASSSGTGYEKLFF
TRBJ1-5 | . | TRBV2 | . | TGTGCCAGCCGGGGAAGGGAGCACCAGCCCCAGCATTTT | CASRGREHQPQHF
TRBJ2-7 | . | TRBV27 | TRBD2 | TGTGCCAGCAGTTTAGTGGGGGGGAGCTCCTACGAGCAGTACTTC | CASSLVGGSSYEQYF
TRBJ1-1 | . | TRBV4-2 | TRBD1 | TGTGCCAGCAGCCCCAGGCAGGGGGTCACTGAAGCTTTCTTT | CASSPRQGVTEAFF
TRBJ1-1 | few | TRBV19 | . | TGTGCCAGTACCTTAGTCGAGGGAACTGAAGCTTTCTTT | CASTLVEGTEAFF
TRBJ1-1 | . | TRBV7-9 | . | TGTGCCAGCAGCTTAGAAGGACACCTGAACACTGAAGCTTTCTTT | CASSLEGHLNTEAFF
TRBJ2-7 | . | TRBV28 | TRBD1 | TGTGCCAGCAGTCTGACAGGGGGCTACGAGCAGTACTTC | CASSLTGGYEQYF
TRBJ1-5 | . | TRBV4-1 | TRBD1 | TGCGCCAGCAGCCAAGGTAGTTGGACAGGGGCCAACAATCAGCCCCAGCATTTT | CASSQGSWTGANNQPQHF
TRBJ1-1 | once | TRBV30 | . | TGTGCCTTGACAGTCATGAACACTGAAGCTTTCTTT | CALTVMNTEAFF
TRBJ1-6 | . | TRBV7-9 | TRBD1 | TGTGCCAGCAGCGTTAGGACAGGACGAAAGCTAGGGAATGATTCACCCCTCCACTTT | CASSVRTGRKLGNDSPLHF